These 28 T cell receptor beta chains came from one sample sequenced in a study of breast tumors, draining lymph nodes, adjacent tissues. Samples came from axillary lymph nodes draining the breast cancer. TCRdb independently ran MiXCR on the multiplex PCR reads; one entry per CDR3 protein. The data show 150,000 to 200,000 distinct CDR3 sequences, with around 33% seen just once and 3% to 4% held by the top ten. Input material: axillary lymph node tissue. The source of these receptors is a female donor with breast cancer. Some clones in this sample may be carry-over from other donors' samples.

This clonotype was detected a few times. CDR3: CASSLAAATVGTGELFF. The CDR3 DNA reads TGTGCCAGCAGCTTGGCCGCAGCGACCGTGGGGACCGGGGAGCTGTTTTTT. The rearrangement uses TRBV5-8 and TRBJ2-2; D is ambiguous. The CDR3 is made up of 17 amino acids. The germline V and J ends were trimmed by 0 bases and 5 bases, with 17 bases remaining between them. Germline V CDR1 and CDR2: SGHTS, YDEGEE.

The chain uses TRBV11-2 and TRBJ2-5; 10 bases map to TRBD2. Germline V gives CDR1 SGHAT, CDR2 FQNNGV. V trimming: 3 bases; J trimming: 2 bases; junction bases outside the gene matches: 3. The CDR3 has 15 amino acids. The DNA of the CDR3 is TGTGCCAGCAGCTTTACTAGCGGGACACAAGAGACCCAGTACTTC. Amino acids: CASSFTSGTQETQYF.

This clonotype was found many times. V is TRBV7-9 and J is TRBJ1-2; D possibly corresponds to TRBD1 (5 bases). The CDR3 extends over 14 amino acids. V was trimmed by 5 bases and J by 5 bases, leaving 15 bases between them. Germline V gene lookup returns CDR1 SEHNR and CDR2 FQNEAQ (reference sequence). This CDR3 reads CASSPGGGWYGYTF. The CDR3 DNA reads TGTGCCAGCAGCCCGGGGGGGGGTTGGTATGGCTACACCTTC. Variable domain in full (rest from reference TRBV7-9 and TRBJ1-2): DTGVSQNPRHKITKRGQNVTFRCDPISEHNRLYWYRQTLGQGPEFLTYFQNEAQLEKSRLLSDRFSAERPKGSFSTLEIQRTEQGDSAMYLCASSPGGGWYGYTFGSGTRLTVV.

The chain joins TRBV10-2 to TRBJ2-7; the match to TRBD2 covers 8 bases. CDR1 is WSHSY and CDR2 is SAAADI in the germline V gene. Losses at the gene ends were 6 bases for V and 0 bases for J; bases not matched to a gene: 7. The CDR3 covers 15 residues. The CDR3 protein is CASSGSGEPSYEQYF. The CDR3 nucleotides are TGCGCCAGCAGCGGTAGCGGGGAGCCCTCCTACGAGCAGTACTTC.

This clonotype was found many times. The chain has TRBV14 and TRBJ2-5; the D is unclear. Germline values: CDR1 SGHDN, CDR2 FVKESK. This CDR3 spans 13 amino acids. The V end lost 0 bases, the J end lost 7 bases, and 9 bases lay between the germline ends. CDR3 nucleotide sequence: TGTGCCAGCAGCCAAGACACTTACCGGACCCAGTACTTC. This codes for CASSQDTYRTQYF.

This clonotype was counted at least ten times. The gene calls are TRBV20-1 and TRBJ2-3; 12 positions agree with TRBD2. The germline V gene has CDR1 DFQATT and CDR2 SNEGSKA (reference sequence). The CDR3 totals 18 residues. V lost 1 base, J lost 5 bases, and 13 bases stayed unmatched. Written as DNA, the CDR3 is TGCAGTGCTAGAGTTAGGACTAGCGGGGCACCCCTCGGAGATACGCAGTATTTT. This codes for CSARVRTSGAPLGDTQYF.

V is TRBV25-1 and J is TRBJ2-3, with 10 bases aligning to TRBD2. CDR3 length equals 16 residues. Germline-derived CDR1 and CDR2 are MGHDK and SYGVNS. V lost 4 bases, J lost 0 bases, and 4 bases stayed unmatched. The CDR3 loop reads CASSASSGGSTDTQYF. DNA for the CDR3: TGTGCCAGCAGTGCCAGTAGCGGGGGGAGCACAGATACGCAGTATTTT. The complete variable domain, with remaining parts taken from reference TRBV25-1 and TRBJ2-3, reads EADIYQTPRYLVIGTGKKITLECSQTMGHDKMYWYQQDPGMELHLIHYSYGVNSTEKGDLSSESTVSRIRTEHFPLTLESARPSHTSQYLCASSASSGGSTDTQYFGPGTRLTVL.

This clonotype was recorded many times. This could be a read error, since a much larger clone is one nucleotide away. The chain recombines TRBV20-1 with TRBJ1-2, with D uncertain. This CDR3 has 12 amino acids. CDR1 DFQATT and CDR2 SNEGSKA come from the germline V gene (reference sequence). CDR3 DNA: TGCAGTGCTTATCGAGCCCTGGAGGGCTCCACCTTC. Translated, it gives CSAYRALEGSTF.

This clonotype came up many times. This chain joins TRBV10-3 and TRBJ1-1; D remains ambiguous. V was cut by 5 bases and J by 0 bases, with 10 bases left in between. CDR3 length equals 14 residues. Germline CDR1 is ENHRY and CDR2 is SYGVKD. CDR3 DNA: TGTGCCATCAGTCGGTCTAACATGAACACTGAAGCTTTCTTT. It yields the protein CAISRSNMNTEAFF.

Worth noting for this clonotype: A junction end diverges from the germline sequence, so it may reflect a read error. This chain uses TRBV20-1 with TRBJ2-1; 7 nucleotides agree with TRBD2. The germline V gene encodes CDR1 DFQATT and CDR2 SNEGSKA (reference sequence). CDR3 size: 17 residues. This chain's CDR3 is CSAVPGGSEETHNEQLF. CDR3 nucleotide sequence: TGCAGTGCCGTACCGGGCGGGAGCGAAGAGACCCACAATGAGCAGCTCTTC.

Concerning this clonotype itself: Sequence at one end of the junction differs from germline and may be a read error. The chain uses TRBV24-1 and TRBJ2-5; 12 nucleotides align to TRBD2. Per germline, CDR1 KGHDR and CDR2 SFDVKD. This CDR3 region has 16 residues. The CDR3: CTTSESTSGGQEIQYF. In nucleotides, the CDR3 is TGTACCACCAGTGAGTCGACTAGCGGGGGTCAAGAGATCCAGTACTTC.

The V call is TRBV13, the J call TRBJ1-4; TRBD1 agrees at 9 bases. CDR3 length: 14 residues. Unmatched junction bases numbered 3, after V lost 3 bases and J lost 7 bases. The V gene's germline CDR1 is PRHDT and CDR2 FYEKMQ (reference sequence). The chain's CDR3 is CASSFRTGVEKLFF. CDR3 sequence (DNA): TGTGCCAGCAGCTTCAGGACAGGGGTTGAAAAACTGTTTTTT.

This clonotype has at least ten counts. This chain uses TRBV6-4 with TRBJ1-2; no firm D call. Germline V gene sequence: CDR1 MRHNA, CDR2 SNTAGT. The length of the CDR3 is 14 residues. Between the trimmed V and J ends, which lost 1 base and 6 bases, there was a span of 12 bases. The CDR3 nucleotides read TGTGCCAGCAGTGACTATGGGAACCGGCATGGCTACACCTTC. It is translated as CASSDYGNRHGYTF.

This clonotype showed up many times. V is TRBV4-3 and J is TRBJ2-1; D possibly corresponds to TRBD2 (7 bases). Trimming cost V 1 base and J 2 bases, with 9 bases left between them. CDR3 length: 15 amino acids. Per the germline V gene, CDR1 is LGHNA and CDR2 is YSLEER. DNA of the CDR3: TGCGCCAGCAGCCAAGGCGGGGGCCCCTACAATGAGCAGTTCTTC. Its protein is CASSQGGGPYNEQFF.

This clonotype has a count of ten or more. The V and J genes are TRBV9 and TRBJ1-5; D is possibly TRBD1 (6 bases). V was shortened by 3 bases and J by 7 bases, with 17 bases between the two germline ends. This CDR3 comprises 15 residues. CDR1 and CDR2 (germline): SGDLS, YYNGEE. The CDR3 spells CASSAGGGSGQPQHF. The DNA of the CDR3 is TGTGCCAGCAGCGCAGGAGGGGGAAGCGGGCAGCCCCAGCATTTT.

The chain is built from TRBV7-3 and TRBJ1-2; D gene uncertain. V dropped 5 bases and J dropped 8 bases, with 21 bases sitting between them. The CDR3 spans 15 residues. Germline CDR1 reads SGHTA; CDR2 reads FQGTGA. The CDR3 sequence: CASSQNGIPEEGYTF. The CDR3 coding sequence is TGTGCCAGCAGCCAAAACGGTATCCCCGAGGAGGGCTACACCTTC.

This clonotype was seen once. The V gene is TRBV2, the J gene TRBJ2-1, with no clear D. Trimming left V 2 bases short and J 5 bases short, with 7 bases between. This CDR3 has 13 residues. CDR1 and CDR2 (germline): SNHLY, FYNNEI. The CDR3 here is CASSERSDNEQFF. CDR3 sequence (DNA): TGTGCCAGCAGTGAAAGGTCCGACAATGAGCAGTTCTTC.

In this sample, this clonotype turned up many times. The genes are TRBV6-5 and TRBJ1-3; D gene ambiguous. CDR1 is MNHEY and CDR2 is SVGAGI in the germline V gene. With 0 bases removed from V and 2 bases from J, the gap between germline ends came to 11 bases. This CDR3 has 16 amino acids. CDR3 coding DNA: TGTGCCAGCAGTTACTCATCCGTCCCCACTGGAAACACCATATATTTT. Translation gives CASSYSSVPTGNTIYF.

Worth noting for this clonotype: Being one base from a much bigger clone, this may be a read error. This chain connects TRBV12-3 or TRBV12-4 to TRBJ1-5; tentative D call: TRBD1 (5 bases). V was clipped by 3 bases and J by 2 bases, with 11 bases between them. CDR3 length: 15 amino acids. CDR3 nucleotides: TGTGCCAGCAGTTTCGTGCAGGGTGGCAATCAGCCCCAGCATTTT. This translates into CASSFVQGGNQPQHF.

This clonotype was seen repeatedly, ten times or more. Germline is not matched at one junction end, which may reflect a read error. The chain has TRBV6-5 and TRBJ1-2; D possibly corresponds to TRBD1 (6 bases). CDR1 and CDR2 from the germline V gene are MNHEY and SVGAGI. The CDR3 runs 14 residues. The CDR3: CASSHSETGLGYTF. The CDR3 DNA reads TGTGCCAGCAGTCACTCGGAAACAGGGCTTGGCTACACCTTC.

The chain is built from TRBV9 and TRBJ1-6, with 10 bases that match TRBD1. The CDR3 spans 15 residues. The V segment lost 2 bases and the J segment 9 bases; nucleotides outside the gene matches: 5. Per germline, CDR1 SGDLS and CDR2 YYNGEE. The CDR3 reads CASSVGGTGVSPLHF. As DNA, the CDR3 is TGTGCCAGCAGCGTCGGTGGGACAGGGGTTTCACCCCTCCACTTT.

In this sample, this clonotype turned up many times. This chain uses TRBV11-1 with TRBJ2-3, with 11 bases aligning to TRBD2. V gave up 6 bases and J gave up 2 bases; unmatched junction bases: 4. Germline-derived CDR1 and CDR2 are SGHAT and FQDESV (reference sequence). This CDR3 is 15 amino acids long. The CDR3 DNA reads TGTGCCAGCAGGAGACTAGCGGGAACCACAGATACGCAGTATTTT. Protein product: CASRRLAGTTDTQYF.

To note about this clonotype: One end of the junction is discordant with germline, which a read error may explain. The rearrangement links TRBV7-2 to TRBJ1-2; 7 bases line up with TRBD1. Germline loops: CDR1 SGHTA, CDR2 FQGNSA. The CDR3 is 14 residues long. The CDR3 reads CSSSRDRAKYGHTF. The CDR3 DNA sequence: TGTTCCAGCAGCCGAGACAGGGCCAAGTATGGCCACACCTTC.

About this clonotype: It is likely a read error, because the conserved phenylalanine at the end of the CDR3 is missing. The limits of the CDR3 on the DNA are not certain, so only TCRdb's listed CDR3 is given. The gene calls are TRBV14 and TRBJ2-7. Inclusive of both ends, the CDR3 amounts to 13 amino acids. In germline, CDR1 is SGHDN, CDR2 FVKESK. The CDR3 spells CASSPRRSYEQCC.

This clonotype showed up many times. The chain is built from TRBV7-2 and TRBJ1-5; unclear D gene. Deletions cut 7 bases from V and 7 bases from J, with 20 bases between. CDR1 and CDR2 (germline): SGHTA, FQGNSA. The CDR3 runs 15 residues. CDR3 nucleotide sequence: TGTGCCAGCACCTCAGAGAGTGTCGGTGGACAGCCCCAGCATTTT. Residues: CASTSESVGGQPQHF. The complete variable domain, with remaining parts taken from reference TRBV7-2 and TRBJ1-5, reads GAGVSQSPSNKVTEKGKDVELRCDPISGHTALYWYRQSLGQGLEFLIYFQGNSAPDKSGLPSDRFSAERTGGSVSTLTIQRTQQEDSAVYLCASTSESVGGQPQHFGDGTRLSIL.

This clonotype was recorded many times. This chain uses TRBV20-1 with TRBJ2-2; maybe TRBD2 (5 bases). The CDR3 runs 15 residues. Germline V lookup: CDR1 DFQATT, CDR2 SNEGSKA (reference sequence). V was clipped by 0 bases and J by 5 bases, with 13 bases between them. The CDR3 loop is CSARDPASRTGELFF. As DNA, the CDR3 is TGCAGTGCTAGAGATCCGGCTAGCCGGACCGGGGAGCTGTTTTTT.

This clonotype was recorded many times. The chain joins TRBV5-8 to TRBJ1-6; D unclear. The CDR3 is 12 residues long. Germline CDR1 and CDR2: SGHTS and YDEGEE. The V and J ends lost 0 bases and 10 bases respectively, with 5 bases between them. The CDR3 region is CASSLEVSPLHF. CDR3 nucleotide sequence: TGTGCCAGCAGCTTGGAGGTCTCACCCCTCCACTTT.

This clonotype showed up many times. The rearrangement uses TRBV20-1 and TRBJ1-5; no clear D gene. Germline V gene sequence: CDR1 DFQATT, CDR2 SNEGSKA (reference sequence). The V and J ends lost 2 bases and 6 bases respectively, with 5 bases between them. The CDR3 contains 11 residues. CDR3 amino acids: CSARISQPQHF. CDR3 bases: TGCAGTGCTAGAATCAGTCAGCCCCAGCATTTT.